The clone carrying this TCR beta chain appeared many times. The antigen remains undetermined. The CDR3 loop spans 15 amino acids. V was trimmed by 2 bases and J by 1 base, leaving 14 bases between them. In germline, CDR1 is GTSNPN, CDR2 SVGIG (reference sequence). Input for naive CD8 libraries was about 19,000 to 1,100,000 sorted cells; the RNA fraction used was 10%, 30% or 50%. Naive CD8 T cells underwent sorting with the CD8+CD4-CCR7+CD45RA+ definition. These data are taken from a study of molecular identifiers for immune sequencing clone quantification. Findings and caveats of the study: Spiked Jurkat TCR RNA originating from one cell could reportedly be identified amid around 970,000 naive cells.

Previously described methods and listed TCR primers were employed for the bulk TCR libraries. Using its own MiXCR run on the PCR reads, TCRdb lists one record per CDR3 protein. This table holds around 470,000 distinct CDR3 sequences, roughly 24% found once. The material sequenced was naive CD8+ T cells from blood, with Jurkat cell RNA spiked in. Subset defined: FACS-sorted CD8+CD4-CCR7+CD45RA+ naive T cells. The receptor was isolated from a human donor in good health. Some libraries in this study had Jurkat cell RNA spiked in. This chain connects TRBV30 to TRBJ1-1; D might be TRBD1 (5 bases). CDR3 sequence (DNA): TGTGCCTGGAGTCCGCCTGGGACGGGGAACACTGAAGCTTTCTTT. It is translated as CAWSPPGTGNTEAFF.